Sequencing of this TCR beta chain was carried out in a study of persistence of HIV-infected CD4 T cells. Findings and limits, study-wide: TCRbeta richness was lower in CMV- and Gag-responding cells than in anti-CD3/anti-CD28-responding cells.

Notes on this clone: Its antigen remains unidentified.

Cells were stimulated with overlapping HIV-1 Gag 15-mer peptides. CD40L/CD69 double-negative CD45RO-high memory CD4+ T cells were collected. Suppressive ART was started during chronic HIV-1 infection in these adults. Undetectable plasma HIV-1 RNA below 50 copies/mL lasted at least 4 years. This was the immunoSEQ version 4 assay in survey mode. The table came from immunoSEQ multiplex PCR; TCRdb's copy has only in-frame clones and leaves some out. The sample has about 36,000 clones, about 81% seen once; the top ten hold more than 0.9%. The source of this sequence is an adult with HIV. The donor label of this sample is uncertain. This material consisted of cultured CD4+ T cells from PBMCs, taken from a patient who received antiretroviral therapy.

The CDR3 reads CASSKRQENYGYTF. The CDR3 nucleotides are TGTGCCAGCAGCAAAAGACAGGAGAACTATGGCTACACCTTC. V is TRBV21-1 and J is TRBJ1-2; the table's TRBD1 call for D was not verified on the DNA. TRBV21-1 is marked as a pseudogene. The CDR3 covers 14 residues.